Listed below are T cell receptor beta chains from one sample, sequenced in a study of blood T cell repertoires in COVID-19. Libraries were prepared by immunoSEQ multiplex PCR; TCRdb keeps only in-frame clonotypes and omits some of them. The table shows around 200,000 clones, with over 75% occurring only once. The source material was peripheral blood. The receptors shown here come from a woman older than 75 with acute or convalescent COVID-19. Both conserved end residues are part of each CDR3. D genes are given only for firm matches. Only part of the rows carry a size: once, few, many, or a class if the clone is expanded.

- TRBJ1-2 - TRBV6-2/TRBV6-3 CASSYGGHSTYGYTF TGTGCCAGCAGTTACGGAGGGCACAGTACCTATGGCTACACCTTC
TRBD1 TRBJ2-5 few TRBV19 CASSIVGTGLETQYF TGTGCCAGTAGTATAGTTGGGACAGGGTTGGAGACCCAGTACTTC
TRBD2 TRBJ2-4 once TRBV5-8 CASSAGLNKNIQYF TGTGCCAGCAGCGCGGGACTAAACAAAAACATTCAGTACTTC
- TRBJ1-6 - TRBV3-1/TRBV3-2 CASSHRVGATPLHF TGTGCCAGCAGCCACAGGGTCGGTGCGACACCCCTCCACTTT
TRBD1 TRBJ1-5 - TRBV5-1 CASSVGQGLTQHF TGCGCCAGCAGCGTGGGACAGGGGCTAACCCAGCATTTT
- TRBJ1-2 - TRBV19 CASSANRQADGYTF TGTGCCAGTAGTGCGAATCGACAGGCGGATGGCTACACCTTC
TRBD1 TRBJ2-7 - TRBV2 CASTGGYGYEQYF TGTGCCAGTACAGGGGGCTATGGATACGAGCAGTACTTC
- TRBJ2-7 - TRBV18 CASSPNTDDYEQYF TGTGCCAGCTCACCAAATACAGACGACTACGAGCAGTACTTC
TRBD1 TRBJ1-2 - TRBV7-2 CASSGGQGVYGYTF TGTGCCAGCAGCGGCGGACAGGGGGTCTATGGCTACACCTTC
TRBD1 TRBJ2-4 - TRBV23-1 CASSPPPGISNPDRVGAKNIQYF TGCGCCAGCAGTCCCCCCCCCGGGATCTCTAACCCGGACAGGGTCGGGGCCAAAAACATTCAGTACTTC
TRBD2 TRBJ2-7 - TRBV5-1 CASSKYTSGSSYEQYF TGCGCCAGCAGCAAATATACTAGCGGGAGTTCCTACGAGCAGTACTTC
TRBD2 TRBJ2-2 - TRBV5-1 CASSLTSSGRSSGELFF TGCGCCAGCAGCTTGACCTCTAGCGGGAGATCGAGCGGGGAGCTGTTTTTT
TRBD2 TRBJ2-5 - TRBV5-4 CASSTPSGGRSETQYF TGTGCCAGCAGCACTCCTAGCGGGGGTCGGTCAGAGACCCAGTACTTC
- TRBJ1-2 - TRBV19 CASSINTSNGYTF TGTGCCAGTAGCATAAACACGTCGAATGGCTACACCTTC
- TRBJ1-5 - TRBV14 CASSQGAQPQHF TGTGCCAGCAGCCAAGGGGCCCAGCCCCAGCATTTT
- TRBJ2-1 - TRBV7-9 CASSRRGAGIYNEQFF TGTGCCAGCAGCCGGCGTGGGGCGGGGATATACAATGAGCAGTTCTTC
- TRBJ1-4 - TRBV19 CASSITGWEKLFF TGTGCCAGTAGTATTACAGGGTGGGAAAAACTGTTTTTT
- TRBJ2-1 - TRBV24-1 CATSQTRDEQFF TGTGCCACCAGCCAGACTAGAGATGAGCAGTTCTTC
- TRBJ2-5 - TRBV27 CASSLSYGGAGETQYF TGTGCCAGCAGTTTATCGTATGGGGGGGCCGGGGAGACCCAGTACTTC
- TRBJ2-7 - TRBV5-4 CASSLVEGGTSYEQYF TGTGCCAGCAGCTTGGTCGAGGGAGGTACTTCCTACGAGCAGTACTTC
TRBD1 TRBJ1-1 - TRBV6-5 CASLPWQGANTEAFF TGTGCCAGCCTACCTTGGCAGGGGGCGAACACTGAAGCTTTCTTT
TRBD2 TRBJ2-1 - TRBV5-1 CASTSNSLAGAGNEQFF TGCGCCAGCACCTCTAATTCTCTAGCGGGAGCGGGAAATGAGCAGTTCTTC
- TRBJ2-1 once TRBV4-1 CASSLPRGTAPRGYEQFF TGCGCCAGCAGCCTCCCTCGGGGGACCGCCCCTAGGGGCTATGAGCAGTTCTTC
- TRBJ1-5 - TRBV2 CASNGGFGQPQHF TGTGCCAGCAATGGGGGGTTCGGTCAGCCCCAGCATTTT
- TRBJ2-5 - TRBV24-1 CATSGQFGGQETQYF TGTGCCACCAGTGGTCAGTTCGGGGGTCAAGAGACCCAGTACTTC
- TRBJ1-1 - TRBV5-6 CASSLGGSGTEAFF TGTGCCAGCAGCTTGGGCGGCTCGGGCACTGAAGCTTTCTTT
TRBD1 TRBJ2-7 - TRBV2 CASSLYRGRYEQYF TGTGCCAGCAGCCTTTACAGGGGACGCTACGAGCAGTACTTC
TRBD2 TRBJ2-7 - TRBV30 CAWERDGSTHEQYF TGTGCCTGGGAGCGGGACGGGAGTACGCACGAGCAGTACTTC
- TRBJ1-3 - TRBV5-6 CASSLGQGNTIYF TGTGCCAGCAGCTTGGGACAGGGAAACACCATATATTTT
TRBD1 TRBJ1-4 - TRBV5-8 CASSLGDRNNEKLFF TGTGCCAGCAGCTTGGGGGACAGAAATAATGAAAAACTGTTTTTT
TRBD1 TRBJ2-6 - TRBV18 CASLRDRVSGANVLTF TGTGCCAGCCTCCGGGACAGGGTGTCTGGGGCCAACGTCCTGACTTTC
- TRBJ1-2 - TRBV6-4 CASRTRPERDGYTF TGTGCCAGCAGAACTCGGCCCGAGCGCGATGGCTACACCTTC
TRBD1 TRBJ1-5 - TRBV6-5 CASTATGGNQPQHF TGTGCCAGCACCGCGACAGGGGGCAATCAGCCCCAGCATTTT
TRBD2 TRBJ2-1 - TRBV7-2 CASSLVFGGGYHNEQFF TGTGCCAGCAGCTTAGTGTTTGGCGGGGGGTATCACAATGAGCAGTTCTTC
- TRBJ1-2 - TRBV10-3 CAISEPRQDIYGYTF TGTGCCATCAGTGAACCAAGACAGGATATCTATGGCTACACCTTC
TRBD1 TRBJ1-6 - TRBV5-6 CASSIQGFTYNSPLHF TGTGCCAGCAGCATACAGGGGTTTACCTATAATTCACCCCTCCACTTT
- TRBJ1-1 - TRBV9 CASSSGQRAFF TGTGCCAGCAGCTCCGGACAGCGCGCTTTCTTT
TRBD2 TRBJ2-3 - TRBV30 CASHLSGRTDTQYF TGTGCCTCCCACCTTAGCGGGAGAACAGATACGCAGTATTTT
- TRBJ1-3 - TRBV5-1 CASSLGDTAGNTIYF TGCGCCAGCAGCTTGGGGGACACGGCTGGAAACACCATATATTTT
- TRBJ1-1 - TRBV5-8 CASSSHRTGNTEAFF TGTGCCAGCAGCTCCCACAGGACGGGGAACACTGAAGCTTTCTTT
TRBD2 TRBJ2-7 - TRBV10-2 CASSQTSGGYEQYF TGCGCCAGCAGCCAGACTAGCGGGGGCTACGAGCAGTACTTC
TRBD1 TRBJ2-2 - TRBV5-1 CASSPIMPTGTGELFF TGCGCCAGCAGCCCCATCATGCCGACAGGGACCGGGGAGCTGTTTTTT
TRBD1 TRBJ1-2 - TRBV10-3 CAMKDRGNYGYTF TGTGCCATGAAGGACAGGGGGAACTATGGCTACACCTTC
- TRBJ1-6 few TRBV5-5 CASSLESSYNSPLHF TGTGCCAGCAGCTTGGAGAGCTCCTATAATTCACCCCTCCACTTT
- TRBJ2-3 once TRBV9 CVSSVSPPSGTQYF TGTGTCAGCAGCGTTTCCCCCCCCTCCGGTACGCAGTATTTT
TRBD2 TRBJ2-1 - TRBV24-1 CATSDSGGAREQFF TGTGCCACCAGTGATAGCGGGGGGGCTCGGGAGCAGTTCTTC
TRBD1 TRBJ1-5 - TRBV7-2 CASSQTGGPQPQHF TGTGCCAGCAGCCAGACAGGGGGCCCTCAGCCCCAGCATTTT
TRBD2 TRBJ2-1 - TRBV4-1 CASSQARMTSGKDEQFF TGCGCCAGCAGCCAAGCGAGAATGACTAGCGGGAAGGATGAGCAGTTCTTC
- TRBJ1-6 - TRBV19 CASSIDRGSPLHF TGTGCCAGTAGTATAGACAGGGGTTCACCCCTCCACTTT
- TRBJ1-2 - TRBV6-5 CASSYSAGNYGYTF TGTGCCAGCAGTTACTCGGCGGGGAACTATGGCTACACCTTC
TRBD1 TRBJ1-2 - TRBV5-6 CASSPSPRQGNYGYTF TGTGCCAGCAGCCCGAGCCCTAGACAGGGCAACTATGGCTACACCTTC
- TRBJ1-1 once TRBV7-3 CASSLRPGMGTEAFF TGTGCCAGCAGCTTGAGGCCAGGGATGGGAACTGAAGCTTTCTTT
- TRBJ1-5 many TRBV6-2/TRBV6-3 CASSSDRINQPQHF TGTGCCAGCAGCTCAGACAGGATCAATCAGCCCCAGCATTTT
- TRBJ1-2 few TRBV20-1 CSALGGYGYTF TGCAGTGCTCTAGGAGGGTATGGCTACACCTTC
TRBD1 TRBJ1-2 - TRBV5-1 CASSLGQGRYGYTF TGCGCCAGCAGCTTGGGACAGGGGCGCTATGGCTACACCTTC
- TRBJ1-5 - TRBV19 CASSMVELTQPQHF TGTGCCAGTAGTATGGTGGAGCTAACCCAGCCCCAGCATTTT
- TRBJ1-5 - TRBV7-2 CASSPEVLGRNQPQHF TGTGCCAGCAGCCCGGAAGTACTAGGCCGCAATCAGCCCCAGCATTTT